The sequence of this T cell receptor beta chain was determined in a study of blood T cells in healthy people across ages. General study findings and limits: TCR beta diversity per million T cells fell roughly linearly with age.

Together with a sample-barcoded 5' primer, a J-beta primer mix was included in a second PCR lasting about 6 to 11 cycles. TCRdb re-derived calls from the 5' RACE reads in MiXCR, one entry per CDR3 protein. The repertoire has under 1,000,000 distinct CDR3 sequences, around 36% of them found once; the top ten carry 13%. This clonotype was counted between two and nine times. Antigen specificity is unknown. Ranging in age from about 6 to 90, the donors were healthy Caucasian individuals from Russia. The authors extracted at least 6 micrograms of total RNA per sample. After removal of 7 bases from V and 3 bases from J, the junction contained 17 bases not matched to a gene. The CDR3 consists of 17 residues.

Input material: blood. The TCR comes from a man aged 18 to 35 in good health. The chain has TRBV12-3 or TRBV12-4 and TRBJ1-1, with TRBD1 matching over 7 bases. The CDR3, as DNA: TGTGCCAGCATCGAGATTCCAGGGGGAGGAAGGGACACTGAAGCTTTCTTT. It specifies CASIEIPGGGRDTEAFF.